This T cell receptor (beta chain) appears in the sequencing data of a study of cytomegalovirus exposure and HLA in healthy donors. As regards this clone: What it recognizes is unknown.

Unrecorded immune exposures were likely, despite nominal health at sampling. Study-level results: Productive status was seen about 87% or about 30% of the time for most TCR beta V segments in an earlier analysis. The authors enumerated roughly 180 TCR beta chains as linked to cytomegalovirus.

The PCR employed 60 Vbeta primers together with 13 Jbeta primers. Clones were sequenced by immunoSEQ multiplex PCR, and TCRdb holds only the in-frame ones, with some missing. The sample holds over 85,000 clones, approximately 80% seen once. The TCR was taken from an older woman in good health and CMV-seropositive. The material sequenced was PBMCs.

The CDR3 loop reads CASSLSEGLAWEQFF. The CDR3 DNA is TGTGCCAGCAGTTTATCGGAGGGACTAGCTTGGGAGCAGTTCTTC. This chain uses TRBV28 with TRBJ2-1; the match to TRBD2 covers 9 bases. J gave up 10 bases and V 1 base, and 8 bases lay outside the gene matches. Germline V lookup: CDR1 MDHEN, CDR2 SYDVKM. The length of the CDR3 is 15 residues.